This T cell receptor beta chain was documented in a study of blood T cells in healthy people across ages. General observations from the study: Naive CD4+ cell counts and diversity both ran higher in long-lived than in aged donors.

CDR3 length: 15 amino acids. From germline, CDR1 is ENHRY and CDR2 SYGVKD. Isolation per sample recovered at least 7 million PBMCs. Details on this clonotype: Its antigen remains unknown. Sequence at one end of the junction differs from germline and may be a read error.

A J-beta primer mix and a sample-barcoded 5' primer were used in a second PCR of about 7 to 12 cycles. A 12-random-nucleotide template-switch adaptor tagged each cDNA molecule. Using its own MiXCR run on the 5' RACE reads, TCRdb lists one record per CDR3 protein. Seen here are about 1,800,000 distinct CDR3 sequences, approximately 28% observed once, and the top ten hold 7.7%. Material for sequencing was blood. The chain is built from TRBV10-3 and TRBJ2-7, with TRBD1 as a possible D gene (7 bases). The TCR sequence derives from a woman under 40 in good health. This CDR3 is CAIGELAGGGYEQYF. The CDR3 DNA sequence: TGTGCCATCGGTGAGTTGGCAGGGGGAGGCTACGAGCAGTACTTC.